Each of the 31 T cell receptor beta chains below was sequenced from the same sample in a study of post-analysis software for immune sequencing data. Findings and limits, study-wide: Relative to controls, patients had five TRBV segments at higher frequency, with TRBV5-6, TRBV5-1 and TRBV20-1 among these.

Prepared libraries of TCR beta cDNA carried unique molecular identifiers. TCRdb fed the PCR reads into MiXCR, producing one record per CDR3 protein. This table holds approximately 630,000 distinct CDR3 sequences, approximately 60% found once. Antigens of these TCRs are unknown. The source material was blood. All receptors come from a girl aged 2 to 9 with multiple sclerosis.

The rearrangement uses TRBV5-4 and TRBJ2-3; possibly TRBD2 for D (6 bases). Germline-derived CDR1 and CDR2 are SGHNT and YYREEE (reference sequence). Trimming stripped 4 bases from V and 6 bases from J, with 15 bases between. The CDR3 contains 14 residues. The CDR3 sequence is CASSRTIFQDTQYF. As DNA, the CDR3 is TGTGCCAGCAGCCGGACTATTTTCCAGGATACGCAGTATTTT.

The chain's CDR3 is CASSADRDTNYGYTF. DNA for the CDR3: TGTGCCAGTAGTGCCGACCGCGACACTAACTATGGCTACACCTTC. The chain employs TRBV19 and TRBJ1-2; D is uncertain. V lost 5 bases and J lost 0, with 13 bases in between. Looked up from germline, CDR1 is LNHDA and CDR2 is SQIVND (reference sequence). The CDR3 loop spans 15 amino acids.

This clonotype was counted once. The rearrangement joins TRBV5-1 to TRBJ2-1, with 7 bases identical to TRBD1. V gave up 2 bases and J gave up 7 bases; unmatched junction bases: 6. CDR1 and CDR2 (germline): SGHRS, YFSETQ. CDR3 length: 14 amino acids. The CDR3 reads CASSLGQVGNEQFF. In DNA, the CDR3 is TGCGCCAGCAGCTTAGGACAGGTCGGAAATGAGCAGTTCTTC.

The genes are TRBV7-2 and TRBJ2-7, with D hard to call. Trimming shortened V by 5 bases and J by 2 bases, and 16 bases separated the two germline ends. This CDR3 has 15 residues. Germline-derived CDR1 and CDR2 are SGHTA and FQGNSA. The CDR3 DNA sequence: TGTGCCAGCAGCCCCGGTAGATGGTCGACCTACGAGCAGTACTTC. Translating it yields CASSPGRWSTYEQYF.

In DNA, the CDR3 is TGTGCCATCAGTCTTACTTCTAGACAGGGATTAGAGACCCAGTACTTC. Its translation: CAISLTSRQGLETQYF. V usage is TRBV10-3 and J usage is TRBJ2-5; TRBD1 matches at 7 bases. This CDR3 has 16 residues. With V trimmed by 5 bases and J by 4 bases, 13 bases remained unmatched. The V gene's germline CDR1 is ENHRY and CDR2 SYGVKD.

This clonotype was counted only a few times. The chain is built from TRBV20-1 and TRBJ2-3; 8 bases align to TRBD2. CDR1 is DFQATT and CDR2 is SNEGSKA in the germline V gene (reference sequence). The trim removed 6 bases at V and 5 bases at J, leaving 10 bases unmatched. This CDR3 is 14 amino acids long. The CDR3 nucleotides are TGCAGTGCGACACTAGCGGAGATGAAAGATACGCAGTATTTT. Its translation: CSATLAEMKDTQYF.

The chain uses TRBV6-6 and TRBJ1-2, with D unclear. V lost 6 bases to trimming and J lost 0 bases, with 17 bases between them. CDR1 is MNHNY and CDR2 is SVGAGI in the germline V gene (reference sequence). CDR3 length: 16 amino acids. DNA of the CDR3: TGTGCCAGCAGCTCCGGTGAAGGTCGCGCTAACTATGGCTACACCTTC. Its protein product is CASSSGEGRANYGYTF.

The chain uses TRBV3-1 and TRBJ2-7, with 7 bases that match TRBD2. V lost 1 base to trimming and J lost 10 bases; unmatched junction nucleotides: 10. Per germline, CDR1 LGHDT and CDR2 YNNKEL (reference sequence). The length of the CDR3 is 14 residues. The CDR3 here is CASSQASGYSAQYF. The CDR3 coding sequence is TGTGCCAGCAGCCAAGCTAGCGGTTATTCGGCCCAGTACTTC.

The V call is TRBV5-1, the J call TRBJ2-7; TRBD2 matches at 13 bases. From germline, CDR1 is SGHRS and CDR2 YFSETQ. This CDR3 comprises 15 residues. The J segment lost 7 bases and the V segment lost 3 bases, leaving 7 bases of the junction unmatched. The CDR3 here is CASSWGLAGPLEQYF. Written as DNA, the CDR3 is TGCGCCAGCAGCTGGGGACTAGCGGGGCCCCTGGAGCAGTACTTC. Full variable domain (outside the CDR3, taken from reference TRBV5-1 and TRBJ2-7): KAGVTQTPRYLIKTRGQQVTLSCSPISGHRSVSWYQQTPGQGLQFLFEYFSETQRNKGNFPGRFSGRQFSNSRSEMNVSTLELGDSALYLCASSWGLAGPLEQYFGPGTRLTVT.

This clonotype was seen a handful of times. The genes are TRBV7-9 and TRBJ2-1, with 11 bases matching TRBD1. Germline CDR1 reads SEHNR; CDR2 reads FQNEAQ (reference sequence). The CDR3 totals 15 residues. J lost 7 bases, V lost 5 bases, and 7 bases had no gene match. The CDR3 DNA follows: TGTGCCAGCAGCCCGCGGGGGACAGGGGGGAATGAGCAGTTCTTC. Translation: CASSPRGTGGNEQFF. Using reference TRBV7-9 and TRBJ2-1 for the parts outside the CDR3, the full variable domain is DTGVSQNPRHKITKRGQNVTFRCDPISEHNRLYWYRQTLGQGPEFLTYFQNEAQLEKSRLLSDRFSAERPKGSFSTLEIQRTEQGDSAMYLCASSPRGTGGNEQFFGPGTRLTVL.

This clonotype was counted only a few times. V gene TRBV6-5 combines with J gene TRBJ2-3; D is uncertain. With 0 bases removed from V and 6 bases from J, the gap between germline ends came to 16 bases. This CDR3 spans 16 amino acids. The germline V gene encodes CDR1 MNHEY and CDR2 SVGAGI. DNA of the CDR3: TGTGCCAGCAGTTACTCCGCCGAGACATCGACTGATACGCAGTATTTT. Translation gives CASSYSAETSTDTQYF.

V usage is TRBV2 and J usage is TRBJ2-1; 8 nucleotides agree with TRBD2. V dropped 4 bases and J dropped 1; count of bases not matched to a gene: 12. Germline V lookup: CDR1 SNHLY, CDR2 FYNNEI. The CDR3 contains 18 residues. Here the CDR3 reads CASSVQSGSRRSYNEQFF. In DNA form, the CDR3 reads TGTGCCAGCAGTGTTCAAAGCGGGAGTAGGAGGTCCTACAATGAGCAGTTCTTC.

The chain's CDR3 is CSVEGGGTGANVLTF. The CDR3 coding sequence is TGCAGCGTTGAAGGGGGAGGAACTGGGGCCAACGTCCTGACTTTC. V usage is TRBV29-1 and J usage is TRBJ2-6, with TRBD2 as a possible D gene (6 bases). The CDR3 has 15 amino acids. CDR1 SQVTM and CDR2 ANQGSEA come from the germline V gene. V lost 1 base, J lost 2 bases, and 9 bases lay in between.

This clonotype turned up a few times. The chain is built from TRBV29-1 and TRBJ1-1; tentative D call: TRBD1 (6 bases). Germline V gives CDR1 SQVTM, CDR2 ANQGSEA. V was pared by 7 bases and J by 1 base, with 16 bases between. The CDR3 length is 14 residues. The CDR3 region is CSGERGAGNTEAFF. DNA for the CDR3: TGCAGCGGTGAGCGGGGGGCTGGGAACACTGAAGCTTTCTTT.

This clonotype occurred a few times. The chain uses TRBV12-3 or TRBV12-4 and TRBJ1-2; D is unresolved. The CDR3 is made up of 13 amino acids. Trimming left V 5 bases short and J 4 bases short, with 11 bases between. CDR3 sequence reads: CASSPRVSYGYTF. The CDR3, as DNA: TGTGCCAGCAGTCCTCGGGTTTCCTATGGCTACACCTTC.

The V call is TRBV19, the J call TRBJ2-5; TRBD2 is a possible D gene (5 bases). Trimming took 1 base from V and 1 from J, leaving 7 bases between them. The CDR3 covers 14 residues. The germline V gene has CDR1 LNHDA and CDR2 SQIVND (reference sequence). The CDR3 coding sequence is TGTGCCAGTAGTATAGGACTACCCCAAGAGACCCAGTACTTC. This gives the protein CASSIGLPQETQYF. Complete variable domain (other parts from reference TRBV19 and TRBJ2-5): DGGITQSPKYLFRKEGQNVTLSCEQNLNHDAMYWYRQDPGQGLRLIYYSQIVNDFQKGDIAEGYSVSREKKESFPLTVTSAQKNPTAFYLCASSIGLPQETQYFGPGTRLLVL.

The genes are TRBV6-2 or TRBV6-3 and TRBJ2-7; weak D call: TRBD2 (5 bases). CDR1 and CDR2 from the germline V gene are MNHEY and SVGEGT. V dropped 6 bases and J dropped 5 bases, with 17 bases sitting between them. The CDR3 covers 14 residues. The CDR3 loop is CASRRPGGIDEQYF. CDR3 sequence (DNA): TGTGCCAGCAGGCGTCCAGGAGGCATAGACGAGCAGTACTTC.

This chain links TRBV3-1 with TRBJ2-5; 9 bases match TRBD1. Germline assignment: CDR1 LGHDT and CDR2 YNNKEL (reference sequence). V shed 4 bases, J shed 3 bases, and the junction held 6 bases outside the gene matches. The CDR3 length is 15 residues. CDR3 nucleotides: TGTGCCAGCAGCCGCCGACAGGGGGACAAAGAGACCCAGTACTTC. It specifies CASSRRQGDKETQYF.

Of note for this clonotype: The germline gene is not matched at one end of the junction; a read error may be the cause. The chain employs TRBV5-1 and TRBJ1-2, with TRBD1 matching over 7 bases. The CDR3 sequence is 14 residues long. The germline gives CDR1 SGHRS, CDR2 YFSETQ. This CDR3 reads CASSSGQPNYGYTF. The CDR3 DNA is TGTGCCAGCAGCTCGGGACAGCCTAACTATGGCTACACCTTC.

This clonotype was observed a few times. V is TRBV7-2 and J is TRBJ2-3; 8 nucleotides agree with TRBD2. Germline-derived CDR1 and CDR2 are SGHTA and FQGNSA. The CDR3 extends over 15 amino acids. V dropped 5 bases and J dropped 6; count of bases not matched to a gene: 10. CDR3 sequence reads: CASSVPGLVRDTQYF. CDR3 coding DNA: TGTGCCAGCAGCGTACCGGGACTAGTCAGGGATACGCAGTATTTT.

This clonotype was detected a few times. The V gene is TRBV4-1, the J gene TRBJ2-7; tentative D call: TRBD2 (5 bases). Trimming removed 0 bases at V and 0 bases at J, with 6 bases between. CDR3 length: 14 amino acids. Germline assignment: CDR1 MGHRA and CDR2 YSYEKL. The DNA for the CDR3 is TGCGCCAGCAGCCAAGATGCGGGCTCCTACGAGCAGTACTTC. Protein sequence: CASSQDAGSYEQYF.

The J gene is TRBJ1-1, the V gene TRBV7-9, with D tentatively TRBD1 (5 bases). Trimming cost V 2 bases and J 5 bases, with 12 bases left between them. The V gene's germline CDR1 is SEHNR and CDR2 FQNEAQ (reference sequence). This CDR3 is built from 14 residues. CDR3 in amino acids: CASSLTPGRTEAFF. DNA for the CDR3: TGTGCCAGCAGCTTAACTCCGGGGCGAACTGAAGCTTTCTTT.

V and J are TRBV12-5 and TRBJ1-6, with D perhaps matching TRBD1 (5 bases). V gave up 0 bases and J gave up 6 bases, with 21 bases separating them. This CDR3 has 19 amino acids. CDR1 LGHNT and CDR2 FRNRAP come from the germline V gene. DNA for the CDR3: TGTGCTAGTGGTTTGGTAGAGCCGCGGGGACCTAAGGCTAATTCACCCCTCCACTTT. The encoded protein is CASGLVEPRGPKANSPLHF.

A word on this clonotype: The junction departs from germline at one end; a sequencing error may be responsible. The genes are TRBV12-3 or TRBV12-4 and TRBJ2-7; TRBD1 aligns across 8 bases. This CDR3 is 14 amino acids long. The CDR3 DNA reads TGTGCCAGCAGTTCCGACAGGGGCCCTTACGAGCATTACTTC. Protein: CASSSDRGPYEHYF.

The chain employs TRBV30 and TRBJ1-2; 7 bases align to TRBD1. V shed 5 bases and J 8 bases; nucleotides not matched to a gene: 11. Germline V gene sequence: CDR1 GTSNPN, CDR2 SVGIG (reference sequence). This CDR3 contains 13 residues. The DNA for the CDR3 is TGTGCCTGGGCGACAGGGCCCGGACCGGGCTACACCTTC. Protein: CAWATGPGPGYTF.

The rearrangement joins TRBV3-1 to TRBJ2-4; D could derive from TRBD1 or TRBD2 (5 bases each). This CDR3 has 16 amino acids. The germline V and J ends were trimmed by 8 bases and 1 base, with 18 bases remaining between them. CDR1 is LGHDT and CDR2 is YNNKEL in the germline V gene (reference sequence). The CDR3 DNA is TGTGCCAGCGAACCTGCCGGGGACGCGGCCAAAAACATTCAGTACTTC. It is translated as CASEPAGDAAKNIQYF.

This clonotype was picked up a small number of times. The chain's CDR3 is CASSDRTGRTEAFF. The CDR3 DNA is TGTGCCAGCAGTGACAGGACAGGTCGAACTGAAGCTTTCTTT. This sequence joins TRBV2 and TRBJ1-1; 7 bases line up with TRBD1. The CDR3 spans 14 residues. Germline V lookup: CDR1 SNHLY, CDR2 FYNNEI. The V and J ends lost 3 bases and 5 bases, in that order; junction bases with no gene match: 6. The whole variable domain, remainder taken from reference TRBV2 and TRBJ1-1, is EPEVTQTPSHQVTQMGQEVILRCVPISNHLYFYWYRQILGQKVEFLVSFYNNEISEKSEIFDDQFSVERPDGSNFTLKIRSTKLEDSAMYFCASSDRTGRTEAFFGQGTRLTVV.

CDR3 in amino acids: CSARDTRRGNTEAFF. DNA of the CDR3: TGCAGTGCTAGAGATACAAGGAGGGGGAACACTGAAGCTTTCTTT. The V and J genes are TRBV20-1 and TRBJ1-1, with D perhaps TRBD1 (5 bases). Germline CDR1 and CDR2: DFQATT and SNEGSKA (reference sequence). The CDR3 totals 15 residues. Trimming left V 0 bases short and J 1 base short, with 12 bases between.

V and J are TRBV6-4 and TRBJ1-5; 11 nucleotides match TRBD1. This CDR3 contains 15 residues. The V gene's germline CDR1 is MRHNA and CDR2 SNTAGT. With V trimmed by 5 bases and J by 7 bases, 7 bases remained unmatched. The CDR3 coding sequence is TGTGCCAGCAGTCAGGACAGGGGGCTTGGCCAGCCCCAGCATTTT. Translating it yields CASSQDRGLGQPQHF.

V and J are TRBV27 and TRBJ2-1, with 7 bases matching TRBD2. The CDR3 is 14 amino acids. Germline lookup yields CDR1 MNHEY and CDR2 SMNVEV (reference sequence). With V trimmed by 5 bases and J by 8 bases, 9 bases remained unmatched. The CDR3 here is CASSNGLVSDEQFF. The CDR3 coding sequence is TGTGCCAGCAGTAATGGACTAGTTTCGGATGAGCAGTTCTTC.

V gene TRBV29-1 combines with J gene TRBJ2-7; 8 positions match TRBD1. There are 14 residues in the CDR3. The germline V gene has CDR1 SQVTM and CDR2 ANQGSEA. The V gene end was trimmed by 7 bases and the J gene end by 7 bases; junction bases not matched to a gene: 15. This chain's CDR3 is CSALTNRGTREQYF. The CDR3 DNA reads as TGCAGCGCTTTGACAAACAGGGGGACGAGGGAGCAGTACTTC.